This TCR beta chain was documented in a study of technical replicates of blood from a few donors. The protocol was immunoSEQ multiplex PCR, while the TCRdb copy is restricted to in-frame clones and leaves out a portion. Seen here are about 79,000 clones, more than 85% observed once, and the top ten hold 0.3% to 0.45%. Germline V lookup: CDR1 WNHNN, CDR2 SYGVQD (reference sequence). The CDR3 consists of 14 residues. The junction had 6 bases not matched to a gene; V was cut back by 3 bases and J by 8 bases. Sequenced: T cells isolated from PBMCs. V and J are TRBV10-1 and TRBJ2-4, with TRBD1 matching 8 bases. This receptor was identified in a human donor in good health. Some clones in this sample may be carry-over from other donors' samples. The CDR3 bases are TGCGCCAGCAGTGAAGGCGGGACAGGACACATTCAGTACTTC. Its protein product is CASSEGGTGHIQYF.